The next 3 T cell receptor beta chains were all read from a single sample in a study of T cell responses to AZD1222 COVID-19 vaccine. Sequenced by immunoSEQ multiplex PCR; TCRdb stores in-frame clones only, minus some. Among under 50,000 clones listed, roughly 90% were seen once. This specimen consisted of peripheral blood, obtained 28 days after the second AZD1222 dose. All receptors derive from an adult who received the AZD1222 COVID-19 vaccine.

The table lists this clone with a count of one. The rearrangement uses TRBV7-2 and TRBJ2-7; D is perhaps TRBD2 (5 bases). The CDR3 loop spans 13 amino acids. V was shortened by 3 bases and J by 3 bases, with 9 bases between the two germline ends. Germline V gene data show CDR1 as SGHTA and CDR2 as FQGNSA. The CDR3 is CASSFERGYEQYF. CDR3 in DNA: TGTGCCAGCAGCTTCGAACGGGGCTACGAGCAGTACTTC.

This clone was seen only once. The chain links TRBV28 to TRBJ2-7, with TRBD2 matching over 14 bases. Germline CDR1 and CDR2: MDHEN and SYDVKM. The CDR3 extends over 19 amino acids. J was trimmed by 4 bases and V by 5 bases; bases with no gene match: 16. The CDR3 spells CASSTPSGRGLAGVYEQYF. The CDR3 coding sequence is TGTGCCAGCAGTACCCCCTCTGGCAGGGGACTAGCGGGAGTTTACGAGCAGTACTTC.

V is TRBV2 and J is TRBJ1-6; 7 nucleotides line up with TRBD1. CDR3 length: 13 residues. Germline V gives CDR1 SNHLY, CDR2 FYNNEI. The ends lost 4 bases at V and 9 bases at J; junction bases unmatched: 3. CDR3 sequence (DNA): TGTGCCAGCAGTGTCCAGGGGGGTTCACCCCTCCACTTT. It yields the protein CASSVQGGSPLHF.